The T cell receptor beta chain under discussion was sequenced for a study of blood T cells in healthy people across ages (dated by TCRdb to the mid-2010s). For the wider study: In model experiments, roughly one uniquely barcoded TCR beta cDNA molecule per two T cells was captured by template switching. To track age-related changes in TCR beta repertoire diversity, the study relied on deep sequencing normalized with unique cDNA molecular identifiers. The donors were divided into four age groups: young (average around 17 years), middle-aged (over 35), aged (approximately 59) and long-lived (more than 75). To avoid experimental bias, donors of different ages were spread randomly across the sequencing lanes. The study analyzed two additional independent replicas of 1 million unique cDNA reads from the same blood draw for two donors, one aged 18 to 29 and one aged 80 or older. General study outcomes and caveats: Observed TCR beta diversity correlated strongly with the percentage of naive T cells measured by flow cytometry. Estimates of total diversity from one million sequenced T cells were regarded as lower bounds and underestimates. The long-lived group showed more naive CD4+ T cells, fewer expanded clones and increased TCR diversity than the aged group, suggesting age selection. Because profiling used bulk unsorted PBMCs, naive and antigen-experienced compartments could not be compared conclusively. As age increased, observed TCR beta diversity per million T cells dropped in a roughly linear way, and a significant reduction was already evident by age around 41. Because donor CMV infection status was unknown, age-related changes in expanded clonotypes were potentially confounded.

The 40 or so donors, aged about 6 to 95 years, were systemically healthy Caucasian individuals from Russia. About 9.6 milliliters of peripheral blood were collected from each donor into EDTA-treated Vacutainer tubes. Ficoll-Paque density-gradient centrifugation was used to isolate PBMCs, with at least 6.5 million obtained per sample. Trizol reagent was used to extract total RNA from the PBMCs, yielding at least 6 micrograms per sample. For every donor, an aliquot of PBMCs went through flow cytometry to measure the percentages of naive CD45RAhigh/CD27high T cells. Turning to this clonotype: Its cognate antigen has yet to be identified. No base quality values were provided; no much bigger clone lies one nucleotide off.

To prepare the library, 5' RACE was applied. The sequencing machine was an Illumina HiSeq 2500. A second PCR of roughly 6 to 12 cycles was performed with a sample-barcoded 5' primer and a J-beta primer mix. A template-switch 5' adaptor carrying 12 random nucleotides introduced a unique molecular identifier onto each TCR beta cDNA molecule. At least 2.5 million CDR3-containing paired-end reads were obtained from each sample. First-strand cDNA synthesis was performed from all RNA using the Mint cDNA synthesis kit, with priming by a TRBC-specific oligonucleotide. Following uracil-DNA glycosylase treatment, a first 18-cycle PCR with universal primers M1SS and BC2_uni_R was performed on all cDNA. The authors' pipeline ran thus. For normalization, 1 million high-quality reads, each with a distinct molecular identifier, were randomly selected from each sample. Instead of being binned into consensus sequences, reads with shared molecular identifiers were discarded. MiTCR, with a Q25 quality threshold and the strictest error-elimination algorithm, was used for CDR3 identification, clonotype clustering and error correction. Lower-bound total TCR beta diversity was estimated with a nonparametric unseen species model using Euler transformation. The raw public data were reprocessed by TCRdb itself: fastp quality trimming at Q25, MiXCR clonotype calling, in-frame beta chains only. Here each entry gathers all rows of one CDR3 protein and keeps the most common genes and DNA. TCRdb assigned the V and J calls; the authors' analysis was not used. The sample table lists more than 1.4 million distinct CDR3 sequences, approximately 42% of them with a count of one. The ten largest make up approximately 7.9% of the sample.

Trimming takes 5 bases off V and 5 bases off J; junction bases not matched to a gene: 5. CDR1 and CDR2 are read off the germline V gene (reference sequence) as DFQATT and SNEGSKA. The CDR3 goes from the cysteine to the phenylalanine over 13 residues. Only the CDR3 portion is preserved as DNA: 39 bases, with reading frame beginning at the first base. The chain joins TRBV20-1 to TRBJ2-5, and 10 junctional nucleotides match TRBD1. The sequence derives from a woman between 18 and 29 years old in good health. Input material: blood. The nucleotide sequence is TGCAGTGCTTACGACAGGGGGCTTGAGACCCAGTACTTC. The encoded protein is CSAYDRGLETQYF.